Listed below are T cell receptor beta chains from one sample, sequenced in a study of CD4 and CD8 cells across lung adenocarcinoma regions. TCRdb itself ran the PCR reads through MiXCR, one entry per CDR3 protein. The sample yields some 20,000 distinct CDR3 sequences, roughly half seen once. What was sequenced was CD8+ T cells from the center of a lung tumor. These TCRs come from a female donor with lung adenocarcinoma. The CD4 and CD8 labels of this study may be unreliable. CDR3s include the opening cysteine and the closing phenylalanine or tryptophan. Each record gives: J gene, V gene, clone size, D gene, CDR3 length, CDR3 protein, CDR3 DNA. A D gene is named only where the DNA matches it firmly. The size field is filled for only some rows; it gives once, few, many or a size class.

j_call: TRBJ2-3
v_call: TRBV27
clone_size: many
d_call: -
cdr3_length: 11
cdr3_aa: CAGGPPETQYF
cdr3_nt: TGTGCCGGCGGTCCTCCAGAGACGCAGTATTTC

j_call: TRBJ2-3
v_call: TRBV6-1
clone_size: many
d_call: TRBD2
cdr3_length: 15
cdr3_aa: CASSPSGGGPDTQYF
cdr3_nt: TGTGCCAGCAGTCCGAGCGGGGGGGGACCAGATACGCAGTATTTT

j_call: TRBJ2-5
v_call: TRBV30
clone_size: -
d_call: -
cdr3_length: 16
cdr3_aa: CAWSVLGLGGGETQYF
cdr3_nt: TGTGCCTGGAGTGTTTTAGGATTAGGGGGAGGGGAGACCCAGTACTTC

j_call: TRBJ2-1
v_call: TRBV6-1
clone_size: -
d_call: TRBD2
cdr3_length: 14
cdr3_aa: CASSEPSGINEQFF
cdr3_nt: TGTGCCAGCAGTGAACCTAGCGGGATCAATGAGCAGTTCTTC

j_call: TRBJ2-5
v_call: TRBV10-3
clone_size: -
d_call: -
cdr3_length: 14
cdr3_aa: CAGSGGGELETQYF
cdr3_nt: TGTGCGGGGAGTGGGGGCGGTGAACTAGAGACGCAGTATTTC

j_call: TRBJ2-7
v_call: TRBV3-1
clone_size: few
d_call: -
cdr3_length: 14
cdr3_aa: CASSQAWTSYEQYF
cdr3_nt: TGTGCCAGCAGCCAAGCTTGGACATCCTACGAGCAGTACTTC

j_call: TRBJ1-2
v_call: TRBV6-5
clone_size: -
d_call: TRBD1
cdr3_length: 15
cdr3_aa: CASSYARGTAYGYTF
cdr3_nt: TGTGCCAGCAGTTACGCTCGGGGGACAGCCTATGGCTACACCTTC

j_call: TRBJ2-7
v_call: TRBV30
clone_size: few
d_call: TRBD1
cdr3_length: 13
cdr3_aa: CAWGRQGAYEQYF
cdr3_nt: TGTGCCTGGGGTCGACAGGGGGCCTACGAGCAGTACTTC

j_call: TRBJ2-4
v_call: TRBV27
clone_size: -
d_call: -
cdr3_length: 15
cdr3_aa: CASSLGQRQTNIQYF
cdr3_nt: TGTGCCAGCAGTTTGGGGCAGAGACAAACAAATATTCAGTACTTC

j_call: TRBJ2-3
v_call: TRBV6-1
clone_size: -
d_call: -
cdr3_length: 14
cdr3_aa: CAGSHSVITGTQYF
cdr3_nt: TGTGCGGGCAGCCATTCTGTGATCACAGGTACGCAGTATTTT

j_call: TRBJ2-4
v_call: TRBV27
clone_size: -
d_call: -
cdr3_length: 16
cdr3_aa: CASSFLGRRAKNTQYF
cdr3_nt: TGTGCCAGCAGTTTTTTGGGGCGGCGTGCCAAAAACACTCAGTACTTC

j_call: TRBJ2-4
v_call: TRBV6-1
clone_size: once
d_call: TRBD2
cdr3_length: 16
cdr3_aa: CASSEEAGGATDTQYF
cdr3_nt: TGTGCCAGCAGTGAAGAGGCGGGGGGGGCCACAGATACGCAGTACTTC

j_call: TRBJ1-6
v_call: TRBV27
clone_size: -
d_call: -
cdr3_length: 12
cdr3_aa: CASRALWSPLHF
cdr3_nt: TGTGCCAGCAGGGCCCTTTGGTCACCCCTCCACTTT

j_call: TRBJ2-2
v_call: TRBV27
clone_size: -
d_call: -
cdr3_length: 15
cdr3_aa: CASKGEGVYTGELFF
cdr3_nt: TGTGCCAGCAAGGGGGAGGGTGTATATACCGGGGAGCTGTTTTTT

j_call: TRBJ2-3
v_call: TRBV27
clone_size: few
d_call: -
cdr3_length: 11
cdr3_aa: CASGDQDTQYF
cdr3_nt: TGTGCCAGCGGTGATCAAGATACGCAGTATTTC

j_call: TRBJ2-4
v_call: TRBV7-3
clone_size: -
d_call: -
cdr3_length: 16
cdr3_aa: CASRVTGLTAKNIQYF
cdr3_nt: TGTGCCAGCCGCGTCACGGGGCTTACTGCCAAAAATATTCAGTATTTC

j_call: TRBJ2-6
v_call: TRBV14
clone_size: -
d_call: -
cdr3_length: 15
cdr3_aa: CASSRQAQRANVPTF
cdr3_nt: TGTGCCAGCAGTCGACAGGCTCAAAGGGCCAACGTCCCGACTTTC

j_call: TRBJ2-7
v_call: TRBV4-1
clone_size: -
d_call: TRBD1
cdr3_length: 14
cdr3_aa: CASSQGTGIYEQYF
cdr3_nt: TGCGCCAGCAGCCAAGGGACAGGGATATACGAGCAGTACTTC

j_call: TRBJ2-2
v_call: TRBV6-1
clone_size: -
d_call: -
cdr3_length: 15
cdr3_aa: CASSGLAGSTGTLFF
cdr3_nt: TGTGCCAGCAGCGGACTGGCTGGGAGCACAGGGACGCTGTTTTTT

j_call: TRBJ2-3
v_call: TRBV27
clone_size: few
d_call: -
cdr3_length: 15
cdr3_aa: CARGQGGGLTDTQYF
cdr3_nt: TGTGCCAGGGGGCAGGGGGGCGGTCTCACAGATACGCAGTATTTT

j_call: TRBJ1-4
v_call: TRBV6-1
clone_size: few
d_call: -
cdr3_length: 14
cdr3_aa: CASSRNRANEKLFF
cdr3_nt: TGTGCCAGCAGTCGAAACAGGGCTAATGAAAAACTGTTTTTT

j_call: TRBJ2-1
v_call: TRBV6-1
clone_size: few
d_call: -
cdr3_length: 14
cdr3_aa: CASSELTDYNEQFF
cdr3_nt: TGTGCCAGCAGTGAACTTACGGATTACAATGAGCAGTTCTTC